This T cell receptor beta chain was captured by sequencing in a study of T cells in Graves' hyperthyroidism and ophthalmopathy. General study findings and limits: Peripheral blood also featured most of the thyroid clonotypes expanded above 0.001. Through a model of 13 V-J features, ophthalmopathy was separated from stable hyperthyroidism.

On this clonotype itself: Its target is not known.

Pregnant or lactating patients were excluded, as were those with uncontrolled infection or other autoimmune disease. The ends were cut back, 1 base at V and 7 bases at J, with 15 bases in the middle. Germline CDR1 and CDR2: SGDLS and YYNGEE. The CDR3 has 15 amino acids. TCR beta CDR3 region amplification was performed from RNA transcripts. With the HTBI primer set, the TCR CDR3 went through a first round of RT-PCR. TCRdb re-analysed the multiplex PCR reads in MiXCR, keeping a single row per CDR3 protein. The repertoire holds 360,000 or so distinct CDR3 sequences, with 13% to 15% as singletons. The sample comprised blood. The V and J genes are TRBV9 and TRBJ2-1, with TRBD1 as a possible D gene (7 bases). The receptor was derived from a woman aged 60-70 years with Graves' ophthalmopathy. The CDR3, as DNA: TGTGCCAGCAGCGTATCCCAGGGGGGCTCTAATGAGCAGTTCTTC. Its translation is CASSVSQGGSNEQFF.